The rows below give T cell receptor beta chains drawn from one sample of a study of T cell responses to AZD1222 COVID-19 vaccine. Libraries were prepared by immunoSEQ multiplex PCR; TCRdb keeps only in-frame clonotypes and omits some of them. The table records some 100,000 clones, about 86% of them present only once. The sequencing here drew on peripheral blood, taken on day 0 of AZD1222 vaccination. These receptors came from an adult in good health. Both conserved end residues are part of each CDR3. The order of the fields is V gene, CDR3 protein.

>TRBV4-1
CASSAEEGTRPQHF
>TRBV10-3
CAISEGTSGSDEQFF
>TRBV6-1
CASSETGVQEQFF
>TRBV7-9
CASSWGQGANEQYF
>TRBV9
CASSVTHTATEAFF
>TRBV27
CASSALTGTLNTGELFF
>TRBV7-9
CASSEGPPGYTF
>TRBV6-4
CASFRIPIVNEQFF
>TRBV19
CASSSQGGRNNQPQHF
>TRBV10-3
CAISSGQTRQETQYF
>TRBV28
CASTLVREVYEQYF
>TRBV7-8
CASSLRDWGRSPLHF
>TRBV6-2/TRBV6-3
CASSYWTGNEQYF
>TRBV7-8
CASSDPGDTQYF
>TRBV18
CASSPGGLNTEAFF
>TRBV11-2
CASSLVAGSEKLFF
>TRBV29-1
CRPQLSYEQYF
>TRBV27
CASINNRQSGGGYTF
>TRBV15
CATSRDVRAPLLYEQYF
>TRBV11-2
CASSLAPAGKQEAFF